One sample yielded the 14 T cell receptor beta chains listed below, sequenced in a study of shared clonotypes between healthy human individuals (dated by TCRdb to 2020 to 2022). The library was built by means of the immunoSEQ multiplex PCR assay. Held by TCRdb, this immuneACCESS table contains in-frame sequences only and omits some clones. Under half of the omission traces to an unresolved V gene where checked; the cause of the rest is unknown. For this sample the table gives approximately 2.4 million clones, of which approximately 96% were detected only once. More than 0.1% of the sample belongs to the ten largest clones. The sequencing sample was made of naive CD4+ T cells sorted from blood. The sample's cell subset or site, from its label and the paper: CD45RA+ positively selected. All receptors derive from a man younger than 35 in good health.

For this clone: The sample carries other DNA sequences with the same CDR3. The chain uses TRBV5-1 and TRBJ2-3, with unresolved D. V lost 0 bases, J lost 2 bases, and 7 bases lay in between. The CDR3 spans 14 residues. The V gene's germline CDR1 is SGHRS and CDR2 YFSETQ. The CDR3 sequence is CASSLGLPTDTQYF. CDR3 nucleotides: TGCGCCAGCAGCTTGGGCCTCCCCACAGATACGCAGTATTTT.

The rearrangement joins TRBV29-1 to TRBJ1-1; no clear D gene. CDR3 length: 13 residues. Germline CDR1 SQVTM, CDR2 ANQGSEA. The V gene lost 1 base and the J gene lost 5 bases, with 11 bases spanning the gap. In DNA form, the CDR3 reads TGCAGCGTTGAAGGCAGGTTGGGGACTGAAGCTTTCTTT. Residues: CSVEGRLGTEAFF.

The chain carries TRBV30 and TRBJ2-1; D remains ambiguous. The CDR3 sequence is 11 residues long. The germline gives CDR1 GTSNPN, CDR2 SVGIG (reference sequence). Trimming pared 5 bases from V and 9 bases from J, leaving 11 bases between. For the CDR3, the DNA is TGTGCCTGGGCTTCTCCTCCTGAGCAGTTCTTC. This translates into CAWASPPEQFF.

The rearrangement links TRBV18 to TRBJ2-1, with 9 bases matching TRBD2. The trim removed 3 bases at V and 2 bases at J, leaving 5 bases unmatched. Germline CDR1 is KGHSH and CDR2 is LQKENI. The CDR3 spans 16 residues. The CDR3 loop is CASSPRASGAYNEQFF. The CDR3 nucleotides read TGTGCCAGCTCACCTAGGGCTAGCGGGGCCTACAATGAGCAGTTCTTC. Complete variable domain (other parts from reference TRBV18 and TRBJ2-1): NAGVMQNPRHLVRRRGQEARLRCSPMKGHSHVYWYRQLPEEGLKFMVYLQKENIIDESGMPKERFSAEFPKEGPSILRIQQVVRGDSAAYFCASSPRASGAYNEQFFGPGTRLTVL.

In the case of this clone: In the same sample, other DNA sequences code for this CDR3. This chain joins TRBV19 and TRBJ2-3, with no clear D. Trimming took 6 bases from V and 6 from J, leaving 7 bases between them. In germline, CDR1 is LNHDA, CDR2 SQIVND (reference sequence). CDR3 size: 11 residues. CDR3 sequence: CASSTRDTQYF. In DNA form, the CDR3 reads TGTGCCAGTAGCACCCGCGATACGCAGTATTTT.

This clone showed up just once. The sample carries other DNA sequences with the same CDR3. This chain uses TRBV6-5 with TRBJ2-2; D unclear. With 4 bases removed from V and 8 bases from J, the gap between germline ends came to 8 bases. Per germline, CDR1 MNHEY and CDR2 SVGAGI. CDR3 length: 12 amino acids. The DNA for the CDR3 is TGTGCCAGCAGTTCCCCAGGAGGGGAGCTGTTTTTT. Translated, it gives CASSSPGGELFF.

The chain joins TRBV6-6 to TRBJ2-7; the D is unclear. This CDR3 has 11 residues. The V end lost 5 bases, the J end lost 3 bases, and 5 bases lay between the germline ends. Germline CDR1 and CDR2: MNHNY and SVGAGI (reference sequence). CDR3 protein: CASSILYEQYF. The CDR3 DNA reads TGTGCCAGCAGTATCCTCTACGAGCAGTACTTC.

This chain uses TRBV28 with TRBJ2-2; D not resolved. Trimming left V 2 bases short and J 5 bases short, with 6 bases between. Germline lookup yields CDR1 MDHEN and CDR2 SYDVKM. This CDR3 is 13 amino acids long. As DNA, the CDR3 is TGTGCCAGCAGTTTACAACATACCGGGGAGCTGTTTTTT. It codes for CASSLQHTGELFF.

This chain links TRBV11-3 with TRBJ1-6; no definite D call. The CDR3 runs 15 residues. Per germline, CDR1 SGHNT and CDR2 YENEEA. V was cut by 3 bases and J by 0 bases, with 6 bases left in between. The CDR3 spells CASSLDGSYNSPLHF. The CDR3 DNA reads as TGTGCCAGCAGCTTGGATGGCTCCTATAATTCACCCCTCCACTTT.

Remarks on this clone: At the DNA level, this CDR3 is encoded by other sequences in the same sample as well. V usage is TRBV5-4 and J usage is TRBJ2-1; 9 bases map to TRBD1. V lost 3 bases, J lost 7 bases, and 8 bases stayed unmatched. The germline V gene encodes CDR1 SGHNT and CDR2 YYREEE (reference sequence). This CDR3 spans 15 amino acids. The CDR3 reads CASSSRDRAPNEQFF. The CDR3 region has the DNA TGTGCCAGCAGCTCCCGGGACAGGGCGCCAAATGAGCAGTTCTTC.

In its sample, this clone was seen once. J is TRBJ2-7 and V is TRBV5-3; D is ambiguous. TRBV5-3 carries the ORF label, with uncertain function. Trimming removed 0 bases at V and 5 bases at J, with 12 bases between. The CDR3 consists of 14 residues. The DNA of the CDR3 is TGTGCCAGAAGCTTGGCCTTCCCAGCACACGAGCAGTACTTC. Its protein product is CARSLAFPAHEQYF.

This sequence joins TRBV7-2 and TRBJ1-2; D is ambiguous. The germline V gene has CDR1 SGHTA and CDR2 FQGNSA. The length of the CDR3 is 14 residues. Trimming shortened V by 3 bases and J by 7 bases, and 15 bases separated the two germline ends. In DNA, the CDR3 is TGTGCCAGCAGCTTTGTTGAGGGTTTGGGTGGCTACACCTTC. This codes for CASSFVEGLGGYTF.

Remarks on this clone: This specimen includes other DNA sequences encoding the same CDR3. The rearrangement uses TRBV15 and TRBJ1-1; no reliable D call. The CDR3 contains 13 residues. Germline loops: CDR1 LNHNV, CDR2 YYDKDF (reference sequence). V was shortened by 0 bases and J by 2 bases, with 4 bases between the two germline ends. The CDR3 nucleotides are TGTGCCACCAGCAGAGATCCCAACACTGAAGCTTTCTTT. Its protein product is CATSRDPNTEAFF.

Concerning this clone: A junction end diverges from the germline sequence, so it may reflect a read error. The chain uses TRBV14 and TRBJ2-7; D may be TRBD2 (6 bases). CDR1 is SGHDN, CDR2 FVKESK, per germline. CDR3 length: 11 residues. The CDR3 is CASSQEVGGLF. The CDR3 DNA reads TGTGCCAGCAGCCAAGAAGTTGGGGGACTTTTC.